This record looks at one T cell receptor (beta chain) sequence and its context. This may arise from a read error, as a much more abundant clone is one base away. Germline V gene lookup returns CDR1 DFQATT and CDR2 SNEGSKA (reference sequence). This CDR3 has 14 amino acids. The V end was cut by 3 bases, the J end by 4 bases, with 16 bases between. Constant-region reverse primers amplified full-length variable regions, followed by semi-nested Nested Universal Primer A PCR. TCRdb recomputed calls from the 5' RACE reads with MiXCR, one row per CDR3 protein. Seen here are 55,000 to 80,000 distinct CDR3 sequences, 22% observed once, and the top ten hold under 3.5%.

Sequencing was carried out using memory CD4+ T cells sorted from a lymph node. Subset described: memory CD4+ T cells, CD4+CD45RO+CD25-. This TCR derives from a female donor with breast cancer. This chain joins TRBV20-1 and TRBJ2-7; D perhaps matches TRBD1 (6 bases). The CDR3 bases are TGCAGTGCTAGCAGCCGAGTCAGGGGATACGAGCAGTACTTC. Residues: CSASSRVRGYEQYF.